This T cell receptor beta chain was documented in a study of cytomegalovirus exposure and HLA in healthy donors. Regarding the study as a whole: Researchers catalogued about 160 TCR beta chains as cytomegalovirus-associated.

The PCR used 60 Vbeta and 13 Jbeta primers. The data were produced by immunoSEQ multiplex PCR, yet TCRdb's version contains in-frame clones alone and is incomplete. Seen here are 150,000 to 200,000 clones, around 83% observed once, and the top ten hold around 1.7%. As for this clone: The antigen remains unidentified.

Deletions cut 3 bases from V and 3 bases from J, with 18 bases between. The CDR3 runs to 17 residues. Germline V gene data show CDR1 as LNHDA and CDR2 as SQIVND (reference sequence). Sequencing used PBMCs. The receptor was derived from a woman aged 18-29 years in good health and CMV-seronegative. This chain connects TRBV19 to TRBJ2-1, with D possibly TRBD2 on 6 matching bases. CDR3 sequence (DNA): TGTGCCAGTAGTATGGGGCCCACGGGAGCGTTCTACAATGAGCAGTTCTTC. As protein: CASSMGPTGAFYNEQFF.